This TCR beta chain was recorded in a study of blood T cell repertoires in COVID-19. Turning to the study itself: In each case, the material was cDNA or gDNA derived from T cells, B-cell-depleted T cells, or PBMCs.

TCRdb's table, derived via immunoSEQ multiplex PCR, lists solely in-frame clones and lacks some. This sample carries some 340,000 clones, 90% to 95% of them seen once, and the ten largest clones take almost 4%. The germline gives CDR1 LGHDT, CDR2 YNNKEL (reference sequence). The CDR3 has 15 residues. V was trimmed by 0 bases and J by 1 base, leaving 9 bases between them. Sequenced: PBMCs or T cells enriched from blood (not recorded which). This clonotype was obtained from a woman aged 25 to 45 who had been exposed to COVID-19. The chain has TRBV3-1 (or the pseudogene TRBV3-2) and TRBJ1-2, with D uncertain. The CDR3 nucleotides are TGTGCCAGCAGCCAAGAGGGCAGATATAACTATGGCTACACCTTC. It yields the protein CASSQEGRYNYGYTF.